This entry lists 19 T cell receptor beta chains sequenced from one sample in a study of PD-1 blockade in classical Hodgkin lymphoma (dated by TCRdb to the early 2020s). Libraries were made using the immunoSEQ multiplex PCR assay. The table comes from immuneACCESS by way of TCRdb, which keeps in-frame sequences with V and J called. Part of the clones is missing from these tables; in studies checked, under half for an unresolved V gene and the rest for unknown reasons. The sample contains 20,000 to 25,000 clones, almost 70% of them found a single time. The top ten hold roughly 3.4% of the sample. What this sample's time point label stands for: cycle 1 day 1 (C1D1), immediately before nivolumab initiation. Every trial patient had relapsed after autologous stem cell transplantation, and cohorts A, B and C differed in prior brentuximab vedotin exposure. The source material was peripheral blood mononuclear cells (PBMCs), sampled at baseline. The receptor source for this set is a human donor with classical Hodgkin lymphoma.

This clone was seen only a few times. The rearrangement links TRBV6-1 to TRBJ2-4, with D maybe TRBD1 (6 bases). V gave up 4 bases and J gave up 0 bases, with 22 bases separating them. Germline lookup yields CDR1 MNHNS and CDR2 SASEGT. This CDR3 spans 19 amino acids. The CDR3 protein is CASSVPLQQGLLAKNIQYF. As DNA, the CDR3 is TGTGCCAGCAGTGTCCCCCTTCAACAGGGTCTACTAGCCAAAAACATTCAGTACTTC.

The chain couples TRBV5-6 to TRBJ2-7; TRBD1 is a possible D gene (6 bases). The CDR3 covers 13 residues. The V gene lost 0 bases and the J gene lost 5 bases, with 9 bases spanning the gap. CDR1 is SGHDT and CDR2 is YYEEEE in the germline V gene. The CDR3 protein is CASSLVGAHEQYF. Written as DNA, the CDR3 is TGTGCCAGCAGCTTGGTGGGGGCCCACGAGCAGTACTTC.

Details on this clone: At one of its ends the junction is not consistent with the germline gene, which may arise from a read error. The chain employs TRBV25-1 and TRBJ1-4; D unclear. CDR3 length equals 11 residues. Germline CDR1 MGHDK, CDR2 SYGVNS. CDR3 protein: CASKASGAPHF. In nucleotides, the CDR3 is TGTGCCAGCAAAGCAAGCGGTGCGCCCCATTTT.

This clone was counted once. The chain combines TRBV5-4 with TRBJ1-1, with 11 bases lining up with TRBD1. Losses at the gene ends were 4 bases for V and 1 base for J; bases not matched to a gene: 6. CDR1 SGHNT and CDR2 YYREEE come from the germline V gene (reference sequence). The CDR3 sequence is 16 residues long. This CDR3 reads CASSPGTGGRNTEAFF. As DNA, the CDR3 is TGTGCCAGCAGCCCTGGGACAGGGGGAAGGAACACTGAAGCTTTCTTT.

This chain joins TRBV6-1 and TRBJ1-1, with a tentative D call TRBD1 (5 bases). Germline CDR1 and CDR2: MNHNS and SASEGT. The CDR3 loop spans 15 amino acids. Trimming cost V 7 bases and J 6 bases, with 21 bases left between them. CDR3 DNA: TGTGCCAGCACCCTTGAGCCCAGGGAGAGTGCTGAAGCTTTCTTT. Translation: CASTLEPRESAEAFF.

The chain combines TRBV9 with TRBJ2-5; D may match TRBD1 or TRBD2 (6 bases each). The CDR3 covers 15 residues. Trimming removed 0 bases at V and 2 bases at J, with 11 bases between. CDR1 and CDR2 from the germline V gene are SGDLS and YYNGEE. CDR3 sequence: CASSVGGAVQETQYF. For the CDR3, the DNA is TGTGCCAGCAGCGTAGGGGGGGCGGTACAAGAGACCCAGTACTTC.

This clone was seen just once. Other DNA sequences in this sample translate to the same CDR3. The rearrangement links TRBV7-2 to TRBJ2-1, with D perhaps TRBD2 (6 bases). The V and J ends lost 2 bases and 4 bases respectively, with 9 bases between them. This CDR3 has 14 amino acids. Germline CDR1 is SGHTA and CDR2 is FQGNSA. Written as DNA, the CDR3 is TGTGCCAGCAGCTTACTGGCGGGGTACAATGAGCAGTTCTTC. Translated, it gives CASSLLAGYNEQFF.

The V and J genes are TRBV15 and TRBJ2-1; maybe TRBD2 (6 bases). The CDR3 runs 16 residues. CDR1 and CDR2 from the germline V gene are LNHNV and YYDKDF (reference sequence). V lost 4 bases, J lost 5 bases, and 18 bases lay in between. This chain's CDR3 is CATSTTGAHTNNEQFF. CDR3 coding DNA: TGTGCCACCAGCACAACGGGAGCACATACAAACAATGAGCAGTTCTTC.

This clone was counted a few times. CDR3 coding DNA: TGTGCCAGCAGCTCGGGGGGGACAGGGTTCTACGAGCAGTACTTC. It is translated as CASSSGGTGFYEQYF. The rearrangement uses TRBV28 and TRBJ2-7, with D possibly TRBD1 on 9 matching bases. CDR1 MDHEN and CDR2 SYDVKM come from the germline V gene. The CDR3 is 15 amino acids. Trimming cost V 6 bases and J 3 bases, with 18 bases left between them.

The rearrangement joins TRBV5-6 to TRBJ2-1; D unresolved. This CDR3 is built from 15 residues. Trimming took 2 bases from V and 1 from J, leaving 10 bases between them. Germline CDR1 is SGHDT and CDR2 is YYEEEE. The CDR3: CASSFVGRSYNEQFF. The CDR3 DNA follows: TGTGCCAGCAGCTTCGTTGGACGATCCTACAATGAGCAGTTCTTC.

The chain couples TRBV5-5 to TRBJ1-2; 9 bases line up with TRBD1. Trimming took 8 bases from V and 4 from J; bases not matched to a gene: 6. Germline lookup yields CDR1 SGHKS and CDR2 YYEKEE (reference sequence). The CDR3 loop spans 13 amino acids. CDR3 protein: CASGQGPVYGYTF. The CDR3 nucleotides read TGTGCCAGTGGACAGGGGCCCGTCTATGGCTACACCTTC.

Details on this clone: Since no conserved phenylalanine or tryptophan closes the CDR3, a read error is the likely cause. The rearrangement links TRBV19 to TRBJ1-1; D is unresolved. The CDR3 contains 12 residues. The V gene lost 7 bases and the J gene lost 4 bases, with 10 bases spanning the gap. Per the germline V gene, CDR1 is LNHDA and CDR2 is SQIVND (reference sequence). The DNA of the CDR3 is TGTGCCAGTACCCTGCCCGGCACTGAAGCTTTCCTT. Amino acid sequence: CASTLPGTEAFL.

The CDR3 nucleotides read TGTGCCAGCTCCCACACTGAAGCTTTCTTT. Translated, it gives CASSHTEAFF. The V and J genes are TRBV2 and TRBJ1-1; D remains ambiguous. Germline V gene lookup returns CDR1 SNHLY and CDR2 FYNNEI. Deletions cut 8 bases from V and 3 bases from J, with 4 bases between. The CDR3 extends over 10 amino acids.

J is TRBJ2-5 and V is TRBV10-3; D is possibly TRBD2 (5 bases). The J call is doubtful: the DNA matches TRBJ2-7 better. The V gene's germline CDR1 is ENHRY and CDR2 SYGVKD. The CDR3 extends over 11 amino acids. CDR3 protein: CAISGGFEQYF. Written as DNA, the CDR3 is TGTGCCATCAGTGGAGGGTTCGAGCAGTACTTC.

The rearrangement uses TRBV5-4 and TRBJ2-3, with D possibly being TRBD2 (7 bases). The V end was cut by 0 bases, the J end by 9 bases, with 20 bases between. Per the germline V gene, CDR1 is SGHNT and CDR2 is YYREEE (reference sequence). This CDR3 is 16 amino acids long. CDR3 nucleotides: TGTGCCAGCAGCTTGGCCGACGGGGGGCCCTCGGGCACGCAGTATTTT. Protein sequence: CASSLADGGPSGTQYF.

This chain joins TRBV11-2 and TRBJ2-7; TRBD2 matches at 10 bases. The CDR3 sequence is 14 residues long. CDR1 and CDR2 (germline): SGHAT, FQNNGV. The V segment lost 5 bases and the J segment 1 base; nucleotides outside the gene matches: 2. In nucleotides, the CDR3 is TGTGCCAGCAGCCCACTAGCGGGGTCCTACGAGCAGTACTTC. Its protein product is CASSPLAGSYEQYF.

This clone has more than one count but fewer than ten. The V and J genes are TRBV4-3 and TRBJ2-3; D is tentatively TRBD1 or TRBD2 (5 bases each). The CDR3 extends over 13 amino acids. CDR1 and CDR2 (germline): LGHNA, YSLEER. V lost 0 bases and J 12 bases, leaving 13 bases between the germline ends. The CDR3 DNA reads as TGCGCCAGCAGCCAAGATGAGAGGGGTTCACAGTATTTT. Protein sequence: CASSQDERGSQYF.

This chain joins TRBV6-6 and TRBJ2-7; 10 nucleotides agree with TRBD1. V was pared by 5 bases and J by 7 bases, with 8 bases of the junction left unmatched. In germline, CDR1 is MNHNY, CDR2 SVGAGI (reference sequence). This CDR3 is built from 14 residues. DNA of the CDR3: TGTGCCAGCAGTCCTGACAGGGGGCTGAGTGAGCAGTACTTC. Protein sequence: CASSPDRGLSEQYF.

This clone has more than one count but fewer than ten. This chain connects TRBV6-5 to TRBJ1-1; a weak D match, TRBD1 (5 bases). The CDR3 length is 13 residues. Per the germline V gene, CDR1 is MNHEY and CDR2 is SVGAGI. V was trimmed by 6 bases and J by 3 bases, leaving 11 bases between them. The CDR3 spells CASRGGPDTEAFF. CDR3 in DNA: TGTGCCAGCAGGGGGGGACCGGACACTGAAGCTTTCTTT.